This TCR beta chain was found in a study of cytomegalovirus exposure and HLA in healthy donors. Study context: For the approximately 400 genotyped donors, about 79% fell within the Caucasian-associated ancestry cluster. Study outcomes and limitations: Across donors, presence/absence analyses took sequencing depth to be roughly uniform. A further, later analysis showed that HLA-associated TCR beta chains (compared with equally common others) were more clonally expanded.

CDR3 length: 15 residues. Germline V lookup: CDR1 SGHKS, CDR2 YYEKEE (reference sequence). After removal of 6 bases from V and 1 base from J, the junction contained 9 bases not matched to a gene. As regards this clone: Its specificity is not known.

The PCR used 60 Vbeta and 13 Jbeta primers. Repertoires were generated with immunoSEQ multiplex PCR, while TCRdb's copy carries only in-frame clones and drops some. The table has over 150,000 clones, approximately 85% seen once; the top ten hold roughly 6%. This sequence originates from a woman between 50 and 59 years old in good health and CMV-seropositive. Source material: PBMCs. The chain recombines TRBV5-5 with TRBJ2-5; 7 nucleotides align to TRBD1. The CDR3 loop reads CASTILGQLQETQYF. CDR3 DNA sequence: TGTGCCAGCACAATTCTGGGACAGCTCCAAGAGACCCAGTACTTC.